This entry is about one TCR beta chain. The record originates from a study of blood T cell repertoires in COVID-19. Study context: COVID-19 samples collected from the United States, Italy and Spain covered acute and convalescent phases. From T cells, B-cell-depleted T cells, or PBMCs came the material, which was cDNA or gDNA.

In the source study's methods: Reference gene primer amplification yielded estimated nucleated cell counts. The repertoire was sequenced with immunoSEQ multiplex PCR; TCRdb's copy has only in-frame clones and lacks some. Clone size and the V and J calls come from that table; the DNA yielded D and trimming. This sample has tens of thousands of clones; around nine tenths occur once, and the top ten carry roughly 5%. V was pared by 5 bases and J by 9 bases, with 7 bases of the junction left unmatched. This CDR3 has 14 residues. CDR1 and CDR2 from the germline V gene are MRHNA and SNTAGT. This clonotype was sampled from a woman of 80 years or more with acute or convalescent COVID-19. Sequenced material: peripheral blood. V usage is TRBV6-4 and J usage is TRBJ1-6; TRBD1 matches 7 bases. The DNA of the CDR3 is TGTGCCAGCAGTCAGGACAGGAGGGGTTCACCCCTCCACTTT. It specifies CASSQDRRGSPLHF.